These T cell receptor beta chains were read from a single sample in a study of T-cell reconstitution after alpha-beta-depleted transplantation in children. MiXCR, applied by TCRdb to the PCR reads, yields one record per CDR3 protein. The table shows 98,000 or so distinct CDR3 sequences, with approximately 6% occurring only once. This specimen consisted of PBMCs, mostly from graft donor cells, obtained 360 days after TCRalphabeta/CD19-depleted stem cell transplant. The receptors were gathered from a male patient aged 2 to 10 who had a stem cell transplant for acute lymphoblastic leukemia, so the T cells may come from the graft donor. CDR3s include the opening cysteine and the closing phenylalanine or tryptophan. A D gene is named only where the DNA matches it firmly. The size of a clone is reported for some rows only, either as once, few or many, or as a class for expanded clones.

TRBV10-3	TRBJ2-7	NA	NA	TGTGCCATCAGTGAGTCGGGAGGTCCCTACGAGCAGTACTTC	CAISESGGPYEQYF
TRBV7-9	TRBJ1-6	NA	few	TGTGCCAGCAGCCGGGTTGGCGGGAATTCACCCCTCCACTTT	CASSRVGGNSPLHF
TRBV9	TRBJ1-2	TRBD1	many	TGTGCCAGCAGCGGACAGGGAAGGGCATATGGCTACACCTTC	CASSGQGRAYGYTF
TRBV27	TRBJ2-7	NA	NA	TGTGCCAGCGGCCGCCGTTCCGGGGGGCACCCCCTAAGGCAGTACTTC	CASGRRSGGHPLRQYF
TRBV7-9	TRBJ2-7	NA	many	TGTGCCAGCAGCAGGAAGGGGAATGTGAGGTACGAGCAGTACTTC	CASSRKGNVRYEQYF
TRBV9	TRBJ2-7	NA	NA	TGTGCCAGCAGCGACCACGGGGGGCCGGGTGAGCAGTACTTC	CASSDHGGPGEQYF
TRBV27	TRBJ1-5	TRBD1	NA	TGTGCCAGCAGGGCAGGGGGGAATCAGCCCCAGCATTTT	CASRAGGNQPQHF
TRBV28	TRBJ2-7	TRBD1	NA	TGTGCCAGCAGTTGGGGACAGGGAGGTGCCTACGAGCAGTACTTC	CASSWGQGGAYEQYF
TRBV9	TRBJ1-2	NA	NA	TGTGCCAGCAGCTCCCGCTATGGCTACACCTTC	CASSSRYGYTF
TRBV27	TRBJ2-3	NA	NA	TGTGCCAGCAGTCCGAGGGGCCGAATCGGGACAGATACGCAGTATTTT	CASSPRGRIGTDTQYF
TRBV6-4	TRBJ2-2	NA	many	TGTGCCAGCAGTAGTCTTCCGAACACCGGGGAGCTGTTTTTT	CASSSLPNTGELFF
TRBV7-8	TRBJ2-1	NA	many	TGTGCCAGCAGCCCCCGAGCGGGCAATGAGCAGTTCTTC	CASSPRAGNEQFF
TRBV6-1	TRBJ1-2	NA	many	TGTGCCAGCAGTGAAGTGGAGGGCCATGGCTACACCTTC	CASSEVEGHGYTF
TRBV11-2	TRBJ2-5	TRBD2	few	TGTGCCAGCAGCTTACTAGCGGGGGGGCTCCAAGAGACCCAGTACTTC	CASSLLAGGLQETQYF
TRBV2	TRBJ2-7	TRBD1	many	TGTGCCAGCCTAATCCAAACCGGACAGGGCTACTACGAGCAGTACTTC	CASLIQTGQGYYEQYF
TRBV28	TRBJ1-5	NA	few	TGTGCCAGCAGCTGGACACGACCCTCTTATCAGCCCCAGCATTTT	CASSWTRPSYQPQHF
TRBV4-3	TRBJ1-6	TRBD1	NA	TGCGCCAGCAGCCAAGATTGGGGGACAGGCAAATCACCCCTCCACTTT	CASSQDWGTGKSPLHF
TRBV28	TRBJ1-4	NA	many	TGTGCCAGCAGTTTGGGGATTGCAACTAATGAAAAACTGTTTTTT	CASSLGIATNEKLFF
TRBV28	TRBJ2-2	NA	many	TGTGCCAGTCTTAGGGGGGTGAACACCGGGGAGCTGTTTTTT	CASLRGVNTGELFF
TRBV29-1	TRBJ2-4	NA	many	TGCAGCGTATCAGGGAAGTCGGGAAACATTCAGTACTTC	CSVSGKSGNIQYF
TRBV28	TRBJ2-7	NA	many	TGTGCCAGCAGTTCGGGACTCCGCGACCACGAGCAGTACTTC	CASSSGLRDHEQYF
TRBV3-1	TRBJ2-7	TRBD2	NA	TGTGCCAGCAGCATGCTAGCGGGGGGTATATACGAGCAGTACTTC	CASSMLAGGIYEQYF
TRBV11-1	TRBJ2-2	NA	NA	TGTGCCAGCAGCCCTAGGTTAAGGCTAGGGGACACCGGGGAGCTGTTTTTT	CASSPRLRLGDTGELFF
TRBV7-6	TRBJ2-3	NA	many	TGTGCCAGCAGCTCGAAGGGGGAAGGCTTAAATACGCAGTATTTT	CASSSKGEGLNTQYF
TRBV21-1	TRBJ2-6	NA	few	TGTGCCAGCAGCAAACGGGACAGGGGAAAGGCCAACGTCCTGACTTTC	CASSKRDRGKANVLTF
TRBV4-3	TRBJ2-2	NA	many	TGCGCCAGCAGGAAGGTGATGAACACCGGGGAGCTGTTTTTT	CASRKVMNTGELFF
TRBV15	TRBJ1-2	TRBD1	NA	TGTGCCACCAGCAGGGACAGGGGAGACTATGGCTACACCTTC	CATSRDRGDYGYTF
TRBV10-3	TRBJ1-2	TRBD1	few	TGTGCCATCAGGGGGACGAGAGACAGGGGCGGAAGCAGTGATGGCTACACCTTC	CAIRGTRDRGGSSDGYTF
TRBV6-5	TRBJ2-7	NA	many	TGTGCCAGCACCAAGGGCTACGAGCAGTACTTC	CASTKGYEQYF
TRBV27	TRBJ2-3	NA	many	TGTGCCAGCAGTTTGATAGGGGCAGTCACAGATACGCAGTATTTT	CASSLIGAVTDTQYF
TRBV6-5	TRBJ2-7	TRBD2	few	TGTGCCAGCAGTTTGCGGGGGTCCCTCTCCTACGAGCAGTACTTC	CASSLRGSLSYEQYF
TRBV28	TRBJ2-1	TRBD2	few	TGTGCCAGCAGGACCCCTCCAATAGCGGGGGGGGGGAATGAGCAGTTCTTC	CASRTPPIAGGGNEQFF
TRBV12-5	TRBJ2-1	NA	many	TGTGCTAGTGGTTTGGGGGACACATCCTACAATGAGCAGTTCTTC	CASGLGDTSYNEQFF
TRBV10-3	TRBJ2-5	NA	many	TGTGCCATCAGGACCGGGACCCAGCATGAGACCCAGTACTTC	CAIRTGTQHETQYF
TRBV28	TRBJ2-5	TRBD1	many	TGTGCCAGCAAAGGGGGCTCGGAGACCCAGTACTTC	CASKGGSETQYF
TRBV7-8	TRBJ2-7	NA	NA	TGTGCCAGCAGCAACGGGGCTGGGATCTACGAGCAGTACTTC	CASSNGAGIYEQYF
TRBV6-2/TRBV6-3	TRBJ2-3	TRBD2	few	TGTGCCAGCAGTAGACTAGCGGGGCGGGCAGCCTCAGATACGCAGTATTTT	CASSRLAGRAASDTQYF
TRBV27	TRBJ1-1	NA	NA	TGTGCCAGCAGAATCACAGTTGAAGCTTTCTTT	CASRITVEAFF
TRBV7-8	TRBJ2-5	NA	NA	TGTGCCAGCAGCTACCTCCGGGGTGTGGGGGAGACCCAGTACTTC	CASSYLRGVGETQYF
TRBV12-3/TRBV12-4	TRBJ2-1	NA	many	TGTGCCAGCAGTTTAGGGACTTATGAGCAGTTCTTC	CASSLGTYEQFF
TRBV4-2	TRBJ2-3	NA	many	TGTGCCAGCAGCCAACATACAGGAATCTACACAGATACGCAGTATTTT	CASSQHTGIYTDTQYF
TRBV5-1	TRBJ2-7	NA	many	TGCGCCAGCAGCCCCACGGGGAGCTCCTACGAGCAGTACTTC	CASSPTGSSYEQYF
TRBV6-2/TRBV6-3	TRBJ1-5	NA	few	TGTGCCAGCAGTTACCCTTGGACAGTCTTCAATCAGCCCCAGCATTTT	CASSYPWTVFNQPQHF
TRBV24-1	TRBJ2-5	NA	many	TGTGCCACCATCGGGCGAGAGACCCAGTACTTC	CATIGRETQYF
TRBV7-8	TRBJ1-1	NA	NA	TGTGCCACAGAGGGGACTGAAGCTTTCTTT	CATEGTEAFF
TRBV6-7	TRBJ2-5	NA	many	TGTGCCAGCAGAAAGGGGTTAAAGCTAGAGACCCAGTACTTC	CASRKGLKLETQYF
TRBV6-5	TRBJ1-6	NA	NA	TGTGCCAGCAGTTCACGCCGCCGGAGCTCCTATAATTCACCCCTCCACTTT	CASSSRRRSSYNSPLHF
TRBV5-1	TRBJ2-7	NA	few	TGCGCCAGCAGCTTGAGGCAGGGTCTCGAGCAGTACTTC	CASSLRQGLEQYF
TRBV20-1	TRBJ2-3	TRBD1	NA	TGCAGTGCTACGGGAGCTCGGACAGGGGGCACAGATACGCAGTATTTT	CSATGARTGGTDTQYF
TRBV20-1	TRBJ1-1	TRBD1	many	TGCATTATTATCTGTCGGACAGGCAACATGAACACTGAAGCTTTCTTT	CIIICRTGNMNTEAFF
TRBV27	TRBJ2-1	NA	many	TGTGCCAGCAGTTTGATCCTAGCTCGCTACAATGAGCAGTTCTTC	CASSLILARYNEQFF
TRBV12-3/TRBV12-4	TRBJ1-3	TRBD1	many	TGTGCCAGCAGCCGGGACAGCTCTGGAAACACCATATATTTT	CASSRDSSGNTIYF
TRBV20-1	TRBJ2-3	NA	NA	TGCAGCCAGGGTGAAGATACGCAGTATTTT	CSQGEDTQYF
TRBV20-1	TRBJ2-7	NA	few	TGCAGTGCTAGAGATCTTCCCCACAGGGTCTCCTCCTACGAGCAGTACTTC	CSARDLPHRVSSYEQYF
TRBV9	TRBJ1-5	NA	NA	TGTGCCAGCGGCGGAGCCCGAGCCAGTCAGCCCCAGCATTTT	CASGGARASQPQHF